This T cell receptor beta chain emerged from a study of blood T cell repertoires in COVID-19. Study overall: Sources were T cells, B-cell-depleted T cells, or PBMCs; the material itself was cDNA or gDNA.

How the authors handled the data: For nucleated cells, counts were estimated from reference gene primer amplification. TCRdb keeps only in-frame clones here, not all; method: immunoSEQ multiplex PCR. V, J and clone size are taken as reported in that table, and D and trimming were inferred from the DNA itself. The sample lists tens of thousands of clones, around nine tenths occurring once. CDR3 length equals 13 residues. The V end was cut by 0 bases, the J end by 4 bases, with 4 bases between. Germline V lookup: CDR1 MGHRA, CDR2 YSYEKL. The sample consisted of peripheral blood. V gene TRBV4-1 combines with J gene TRBJ2-1; no definite D call. The sequence derives from a man between 65 and 85 years old with active or convalescent COVID-19. Written as DNA, the CDR3 is TGCGCCAGCAGCCAAGAACAGTACAATGAGCAGTTCTTC. It encodes CASSQEQYNEQFF.